The next 14 T cell receptor beta chains were all read from a single sample in a study of yellow fever vaccine responses in identical twins. From the RT-PCR reads, TCRdb called clonotypes with MiXCR, one entry per CDR3 protein. There are approximately 17,000 distinct CDR3 sequences in the sample; under 70% occur only once, and approximately 2.2% lies in the top ten. The sample was T cells from blood (PBMCs), unsorted or a sorted subset (not recorded which), taken before or after yellow fever vaccination (not recorded which). The source is a woman younger than 30 who received the yellow fever vaccine.

The rearrangement links TRBV11-3 to TRBJ1-6; TRBD1 agrees at 9 bases. J was trimmed by 5 bases and V by 3 bases; bases with no gene match: 8. This CDR3 contains 17 residues. Germline V gene data show CDR1 as SGHNT and CDR2 as YENEEA. This CDR3 is CASSFYRGPINNSPLHF. In DNA, the CDR3 is TGTGCCAGCAGCTTCTACAGGGGGCCAATCAATAATTCACCCCTCCACTTT. The full variable domain, rest sourced from reference TRBV11-3 and TRBJ1-6, is EAGVVQSPRYKIIEKKQPVAFWCNPISGHNTLYWYLQNLGQGPELLIRYENEEAVDDSQLPKDRFSAERLKGVDSTLKIQPAELGDSAVYLCASSFYRGPINNSPLHFGNGTRLTVT.

The chain uses TRBV29-1 and TRBJ2-1, with 9 bases lining up with TRBD2. The CDR3 contains 15 residues. Germline values: CDR1 SQVTM, CDR2 ANQGSEA. The V and J ends lost 5 bases and 8 bases, in that order; junction bases with no gene match: 13. Here the CDR3 reads CSVHPGTSQVDEQFF. The CDR3 DNA follows: TGCAGCGTTCACCCGGGGACTAGCCAAGTTGATGAGCAGTTCTTC.

The sample holds a few counts of this clonotype. The rearrangement links TRBV11-1 to TRBJ2-7; D may be TRBD1 or TRBD2 (5 bases each). The CDR3 consists of 13 residues. V gave up 2 bases and J gave up 3 bases, with 8 bases separating them. Germline V gives CDR1 SGHAT, CDR2 FQDESV (reference sequence). CDR3 in DNA: TGTGCCAGCAGCTTACGAGGGGTCTACGAGCAGTACTTC. Translating gives CASSLRGVYEQYF.

The V and J genes are TRBV4-3 and TRBJ2-2; TRBD2 matches 12 bases. CDR3 size: 19 residues. The ends lost 6 bases at V and 4 bases at J; junction bases unmatched: 15. Germline CDR1 reads LGHNA; CDR2 reads YSLEER. CDR3 protein: CASRSSRLAGATSTGELFF. CDR3 bases: TGCGCCAGCAGGAGCTCCCGACTAGCGGGAGCGACGAGCACCGGGGAGCTGTTTTTT.

The chain recombines TRBV7-3 with TRBJ2-1, with D maybe TRBD1 (5 bases). The V and J ends lost 1 base and 2 bases respectively, with 18 bases between them. Germline CDR1 reads SGHTA; CDR2 reads FQGTGA. This CDR3 has 18 residues. CDR3 coding DNA: TGTGCCAGCAGCTTAAGGTCCCCCGGCCAGGGAACCTACAATGAGCAGTTCTTC. It specifies CASSLRSPGQGTYNEQFF.

This clonotype was seen a few times. The chain joins TRBV6-1 to TRBJ1-5; 9 bases are a match to TRBD1. With V trimmed by 5 bases and J by 0 bases, 5 bases remained unmatched. This CDR3 is 16 amino acids long. Germline CDR1 is MNHNS and CDR2 is SASEGT. Written as DNA, the CDR3 is TGTGCCAGCAGTCGCCGGGGACAGGGTAGCAATCAGCCCCAGCATTTT. Protein product: CASSRRGQGSNQPQHF.

The chain couples TRBV2 to TRBJ2-7; D gene uncertain. This CDR3 spans 14 amino acids. Per the germline V gene, CDR1 is SNHLY and CDR2 is FYNNEI. Trimming left V 1 base short and J 3 bases short, with 10 bases between. CDR3: CASSEDGQVYEQYF. The CDR3 nucleotides are TGTGCCAGCAGTGAAGATGGTCAGGTCTACGAGCAGTACTTC.

In its sample, this clonotype was seen once. The J gene is TRBJ2-3, the V gene TRBV13; 14 bases fit TRBD2. This CDR3 comprises 18 residues. CDR1 and CDR2 from the germline V gene are PRHDT and FYEKMQ (reference sequence). The trim removed 7 bases at V and 1 base at J, leaving 10 bases unmatched. CDR3 sequence: CASTELGLAGDGTDTQYF. The DNA of the CDR3 is TGTGCCAGCACCGAGCTGGGACTAGCGGGGGACGGCACAGATACGCAGTATTTT. The full variable domain, rest sourced from reference TRBV13 and TRBJ2-3, is AAGVIQSPRHLIKEKRETATLKCYPIPRHDTVYWYQQGPGQDPQFLISFYEKMQSDKGSIPDRFSAQQFSDYHSELNMSSLELGDSALYFCASTELGLAGDGTDTQYFGPGTRLTVL.

The sample holds a few counts of this clonotype. The chain links TRBV18 to TRBJ2-7; D is unclear. CDR1 is KGHSH and CDR2 is LQKENI in the germline V gene. CDR3 length: 13 amino acids. V was cut by 6 bases and J by 1 base, with 10 bases left in between. The CDR3 region is CASSQTVSYEQYF. The CDR3 bases are TGTGCCAGCTCTCAGACGGTATCCTACGAGCAGTACTTC.

The chain is built from TRBV20-1 and TRBJ1-2; D gene uncertain. The germline CDR1 and CDR2 sequences are DFQATT and SNEGSKA (reference sequence). V was pared by 3 bases and J by 6 bases, with 17 bases between. This CDR3 has 14 residues. Here the CDR3 DNA reads TGCAGTGCTAGGTGGGGAGGACCCTTTGATGGCTACACCTTC. Its translation is CSARWGGPFDGYTF.

The chain links TRBV6-1 to TRBJ1-2, with a tentative D call TRBD1 (5 bases). The germline gives CDR1 MNHNS, CDR2 SASEGT. V was cut by 7 bases and J by 1 base, with 10 bases left in between. The CDR3 has 13 residues. Here the CDR3 DNA reads TGTGCCAGCATCGACAGCCTTAACTATGGCTACACCTTC. This gives the protein CASIDSLNYGYTF.

This chain connects TRBV24-1 to TRBJ1-1; D unclear. Germline CDR1 is KGHDR and CDR2 is SFDVKD. The V gene lost 9 bases and the J gene lost 11 bases, with 21 bases spanning the gap. The CDR3 is 13 amino acids. The DNA for the CDR3 is TGTGCCACCCACGAACAGTCCAGGCGGAGGGCTTTCTTT. It is translated as CATHEQSRRRAFF.

The genes are TRBV29-1 and TRBJ2-7; D unresolved. Looked up from germline, CDR1 is SQVTM and CDR2 is ANQGSEA. CDR3 length equals 13 residues. V was cut by 5 bases and J by 3 bases, with 14 bases left in between. Here the CDR3 DNA reads TGCAGCGTTCTCACCCTGGATATCTACGAGCAGTACGTC. It specifies CSVLTLDIYEQYV.

This clonotype was seen a handful of times. The chain uses TRBV24-1 and TRBJ2-3; a possible D gene is TRBD2 (6 bases). CDR3 length equals 15 residues. Germline V gene data show CDR1 as KGHDR and CDR2 as SFDVKD. The V gene lost 9 bases and the J gene lost 4 bases, with 19 bases spanning the gap. CDR3 DNA: TGTGCCACCGGAGGGATCGGGTTCGCGGCAGATACGCAGTATTTT. Translation gives CATGGIGFAADTQYF.